Presented here are 25 T cell receptor beta chains from one specimen sequenced in a study of blood T cell repertoires in COVID-19. The assay was immunoSEQ multiplex PCR, and TCRdb's table has in-frame clones only and misses some. Among about 400,000 clones listed, 88% were seen once. The material sequenced was PBMCs or T cells enriched from blood (not recorded which). The receptors were gathered from a woman aged 40 to 50 with acute COVID-19.

This clone was detected only once. The V gene is TRBV4-2, the J gene TRBJ1-5, with a possible D match to TRBD1 (5 bases). V lost 0 bases to trimming and J lost 0 bases, with 18 bases between them. CDR3 length: 19 residues. The germline gives CDR1 LGHNA, CDR2 YNFKEQ. The chain's CDR3 is CASSQDAGLLGNSNQPQHF. CDR3 nucleotides: TGTGCCAGCAGCCAAGACGCGGGGCTACTGGGTAATAGCAATCAGCCCCAGCATTTT.

This chain joins TRBV11-2 and TRBJ2-6; tentative D call: TRBD1 (6 bases). This CDR3 is built from 19 residues. Trimming removed 5 bases at V and 0 bases at J, with 20 bases between. The germline gives CDR1 SGHAT, CDR2 FQNNGV. CDR3 sequence reads: CASSRPRRGFSSGANVLTF. In DNA form, the CDR3 reads TGTGCCAGCAGCCGGCCCCGCAGGGGTTTTAGCTCTGGGGCCAACGTCCTGACTTTC.

The V call is TRBV21-1, the J call TRBJ1-6; TRBD1, the D gene given by the table, was not confirmed from the DNA. TRBV21-1 counts as a pseudogene. CDR3 length: 18 amino acids. The CDR3 reads CASSKKADGGGKYSPLHF. CDR3 sequence (DNA): TGTGCCAGCAGCAAAAAGGCGGATGGAGGGGGCAAGTACTCACCCCTCCACTTT.

This chain links TRBV6-6 with TRBJ1-1; TRBD1 agrees at 7 bases. Trimming took 0 bases from V and 3 from J; bases not matched to a gene: 4. This CDR3 has 15 residues. CDR1 is MNHNY and CDR2 is SVGAGI in the germline V gene (reference sequence). This CDR3 is CASSYSQGVDTEAFF. In nucleotides, the CDR3 is TGTGCCAGCAGTTACTCGCAGGGGGTTGACACTGAAGCTTTCTTT.

The chain carries TRBV2 and TRBJ1-5; D is possibly TRBD1 (5 bases). This CDR3 has 14 amino acids. CDR1 and CDR2 from the germline V gene are SNHLY and FYNNEI. V shed 5 bases and J shed 4 bases, with 12 bases lying between them. CDR3 DNA sequence: TGTGCCAGCAGTCCCCTCGGGGGTAATCAGCCCCAGCATTTT. Translation: CASSPLGGNQPQHF.

This clone was counted once. V is TRBV27 and J is TRBJ2-7; 8 bases are shared with TRBD1. V trimming: 5 bases; J trimming: 4 bases; junction bases outside the gene matches: 7. This CDR3 is 14 amino acids long. CDR1 is MNHEY, CDR2 SMNVEV, per germline (reference sequence). The CDR3: CASSQDRGPYEQYF. In DNA form, the CDR3 reads TGTGCCAGCAGTCAAGACAGGGGCCCATACGAGCAGTACTTC.

This rearrangement joins TRBV5-6 to TRBJ1-1; TRBD1 aligns across 7 bases. Germline V CDR1 and CDR2: SGHDT, YYEEEE. Losses at the gene ends were 6 bases for V and 3 bases for J; bases not matched to a gene: 11. The CDR3 spans 15 residues. The CDR3 loop reads CASTQETGSYTEAFF. The CDR3 nucleotides are TGTGCCAGCACCCAAGAGACAGGGAGCTACACTGAAGCTTTCTTT.

V usage is TRBV24-1 and J usage is TRBJ2-3; perhaps TRBD2 as D (5 bases). The CDR3 runs 13 residues. Trimming pared 2 bases from V and 4 bases from J, leaving 6 bases between. Germline V gene lookup returns CDR1 KGHDR and CDR2 SFDVKD. CDR3 residues: CATSDYGADTQYF. The CDR3 region has the DNA TGTGCCACCAGTGATTACGGGGCAGATACGCAGTATTTT.

The chain carries TRBV7-2 and TRBJ2-4, with TRBD1 matching over 8 bases. The V gene end was trimmed by 5 bases and the J gene end by 5 bases; junction bases not matched to a gene: 11. The germline gives CDR1 SGHTA, CDR2 FQGNSA. The CDR3 spans 16 residues. As DNA, the CDR3 is TGTGCCAGCAGCCCGGGGACAGGCCGGTCCGAAAACATTCAGTACTTC. It yields the protein CASSPGTGRSENIQYF.

The chain links TRBV9 to TRBJ1-1, with 7 nucleotides matching TRBD1. After removal of 0 bases from V and 4 bases from J, the junction contained 3 bases not matched to a gene. The germline gives CDR1 SGDLS, CDR2 YYNGEE. The CDR3 length is 14 residues. The CDR3 region has the DNA TGTGCCAGCAGCGTAGGGAACAGGGGCACTGAAGCTTTCTTT. This translates into CASSVGNRGTEAFF. Drawing the rest from reference TRBV9 and TRBJ1-1, the complete variable domain is DSGVTQTPKHLITATGQRVTLRCSPRSGDLSVYWYQQSLDQGLQFLIQYYNGEERAKGNILERFSAQQFPDLHSELNLSSLELGDSALYFCASSVGNRGTEAFFGQGTRLTVV.

This clone was found once. J is TRBJ1-1 and V is TRBV6-5; TRBD1 agrees at 7 bases. The germline gives CDR1 MNHEY, CDR2 SVGAGI. Losses at the gene ends were 4 bases for V and 8 bases for J; bases not matched to a gene: 4. The CDR3 covers 12 residues. The CDR3 loop is CASSLTTGEAFF. CDR3 DNA sequence: TGTGCCAGCAGTTTAACGACAGGGGAAGCTTTCTTT.

The genes are TRBV4-1 and TRBJ1-1; D remains ambiguous. This CDR3 comprises 15 residues. Per the germline V gene, CDR1 is MGHRA and CDR2 is YSYEKL. V shed 1 base and J shed 1 base, with 10 bases lying between them. For the CDR3, the DNA is TGCGCCAGCAGCCAAGCGGCGGAATCGAACACTGAAGCTTTCTTT. This encodes CASSQAAESNTEAFF.

The rearrangement uses TRBV24-1 and TRBJ1-1, with TRBD1 matching over 11 bases. This CDR3 has 18 amino acids. In germline, CDR1 is KGHDR, CDR2 SFDVKD. Germline trimming cut 5 bases from V and 0 bases from J; bases unmatched to any gene: 10. DNA for the CDR3: TGTGCCACCAGTGCCGGGGGGACAGGGGGGCCAATGAACACTGAAGCTTTCTTT. Translated: CATSAGGTGGPMNTEAFF.

The chain has TRBV2 and TRBJ2-3, with 11 positions matching TRBD2. J lost 4 bases, V lost 8 bases, and 8 bases had no gene match. CDR1 and CDR2 from the germline V gene are SNHLY and FYNNEI. There are 15 residues in the CDR3. The CDR3 reads CASRLAGINSDTQYF. DNA of the CDR3: TGTGCCAGCCGACTAGCGGGGATTAATTCAGATACGCAGTATTTT.

The chain's CDR3 is CATSSPGTPNNEQFF. In nucleotides, the CDR3 is TGTGCCACCAGCTCACCCGGGACACCTAACAATGAGCAGTTCTTC. The rearrangement joins TRBV15 to TRBJ2-1; tentative D call: TRBD1 (6 bases). Germline V lookup: CDR1 LNHNV, CDR2 YYDKDF (reference sequence). Trimming removed 5 bases at V and 5 bases at J, with 16 bases between. The length of the CDR3 is 15 residues. Full variable domain (missing parts from reference TRBV15 and TRBJ2-1): DAMVIQNPRYQVTQFGKPVTLSCSQTLNHNVMYWYQQKSSQAPKLLFHYYDKDFNNEADTPDNFQSRRPNTSFCFLDIRSPGLGDTAMYLCATSSPGTPNNEQFFGPGTRLTVL.

This clone has only one observation. The chain carries TRBV2 and TRBJ2-1, with D possibly being TRBD1 (6 bases). V was cut by 9 bases and J by 0 bases, with 9 bases left in between. Per germline, CDR1 SNHLY and CDR2 FYNNEI. The CDR3 length is 13 residues. The CDR3 loop reads CASQGSSYNEQFF. The CDR3 bases are TGTGCCAGTCAGGGGAGCTCCTACAATGAGCAGTTCTTC. The variable domain in full, completed from reference TRBV2 and TRBJ2-1, reads EPEVTQTPSHQVTQMGQEVILRCVPISNHLYFYWYRQILGQKVEFLVSFYNNEISEKSEIFDDQFSVERPDGSNFTLKIRSTKLEDSAMYFCASQGSSYNEQFFGPGTRLTVL.

This rearrangement joins TRBV5-1 to TRBJ1-1; D unresolved. The CDR3 has 14 amino acids. Germline-derived CDR1 and CDR2 are SGHRS and YFSETQ. The ends were cut back, 0 bases at V and 6 bases at J, with 12 bases in the middle. CDR3 loop: CASSLGVATSEAFF. Written as DNA, the CDR3 is TGCGCCAGCAGCTTGGGCGTTGCTACCTCTGAAGCTTTCTTT.

The V call is TRBV7-5, the J call TRBJ1-2; TRBD1, the table's D call, was not compared with the DNA. TRBV7-5 is termed a pseudogene. The length of the CDR3 is 13 residues. The CDR3 reads CARTVPQGYGYTF. The DNA of the CDR3 is TGTGCCAGAACGGTCCCTCAGGGCTATGGCTACACCTTC.

The chain employs TRBV10-2 and TRBJ1-1, with a tentative D call TRBD1 (5 bases). This CDR3 has 16 residues. The V end lost 6 bases, the J end lost 11 bases, and 28 bases lay between the germline ends. The germline V gene encodes CDR1 WSHSY and CDR2 SAAADI. The DNA of the CDR3 is TGCGCCAGCAGGGGGATCATGACAGAGAACTTCGACAGTGCTTTCTTT. This gives the protein CASRGIMTENFDSAFF.

This rearrangement joins TRBV12-3 or TRBV12-4 to TRBJ1-1; a possible D gene is TRBD1 (5 bases). CDR3 length: 12 amino acids. Trimming removed 6 bases from V and 3 bases from J, with 8 bases in between. For the CDR3, the DNA is TGTGCCAGCAGAGGAGGGGACACTGAAGCTTTCTTT. This encodes CASRGGDTEAFF.

This chain joins TRBV13 and TRBJ2-7; 10 bases align to TRBD1. Losses at the gene ends were 5 bases for V and 7 bases for J; bases not matched to a gene: 11. In germline, CDR1 is PRHDT, CDR2 FYEKMQ (reference sequence). The CDR3 totals 15 residues. As DNA, the CDR3 is TGTGCCAGCAGCGAGGGACAGGGGATGACGCGGGAGCAGTACTTC. Translating gives CASSEGQGMTREQYF.

V gene TRBV27 combines with J gene TRBJ2-1, with 12 bases that match TRBD2. V lost 6 bases and J lost 8; bases outside the gene matches: 8. From germline, CDR1 is MNHEY and CDR2 SMNVEV (reference sequence). CDR3 length: 15 residues. CDR3 in amino acids: CASSLPSGGAHEQFF. The CDR3 coding sequence is TGTGCCAGCAGCCTACCTAGCGGGGGGGCCCATGAGCAGTTCTTC.

The genes are TRBV20-1 and TRBJ1-1, with a tentative D call TRBD1 (6 bases). In germline, CDR1 is DFQATT, CDR2 SNEGSKA (reference sequence). The CDR3 is 13 amino acids. With 3 bases removed from V and 0 bases from J, the gap between germline ends came to 8 bases. Here the CDR3 reads CSASGTMNTEAFF. The CDR3 DNA reads TGCAGTGCTAGTGGGACAATGAACACTGAAGCTTTCTTT.

The sample holds one count of this clone. The chain links TRBV29-1 to TRBJ2-3; TRBD2 matches at 10 bases. The V gene end was trimmed by 7 bases and the J gene end by 4 bases; junction bases not matched to a gene: 5. Germline CDR1 SQVTM, CDR2 ANQGSEA. CDR3 length equals 13 residues. The CDR3 spells CSGSAGGSDTQYF. The CDR3, as DNA: TGCAGCGGGTCAGCGGGAGGGTCAGATACGCAGTATTTT.

J is TRBJ1-6 and V is TRBV6-6, with D tentatively TRBD1 (6 bases). Germline loops: CDR1 MNHNY, CDR2 SVGAGI (reference sequence). The CDR3 length is 17 residues. V was cut by 6 bases and J by 0 bases, with 15 bases left in between. CDR3 amino acids: CASSRRGSSSYNSPLHF. CDR3 DNA sequence: TGTGCCAGCAGCCGAAGGGGGTCAAGCTCCTATAATTCACCCCTCCACTTT.